One T cell receptor (beta chain) is described in this entry. The antigen is undetermined. These data are taken from a study of OX40 agonist ivuxolimab in advanced cancers. Study at large: Among those treated, three patients had partial responses, one with hepatocellular carcinoma and two with cutaneous melanoma.

A history of autoimmune disease or systemic immunosuppression excluded patients. Regarding the study as a whole: Among T cells, CD8+ cells averaged more expanded clones than CD4+ cells.

The assay was immunoSEQ multiplex PCR, and TCRdb's table has in-frame clones only and misses some. Of some 60,000 clones in the sample, 86% were seen once. The CDR3 contains 16 residues. The V gene lost 8 bases and the J gene lost 8 bases, with 27 bases spanning the gap. Germline V gene data show CDR1 as SNHLY and CDR2 as FYNNEI. This receptor was obtained from an adult with an advanced solid tumor such as melanoma, head and neck, liver or kidney cancer. V gene TRBV2 combines with J gene TRBJ1-2; a possible D gene is TRBD1 (6 bases). The specimen comprised CD4+ or CD8+ T cells sorted from blood, sampled in a trial of the OX40 agonist ivuxolimab. This CDR3 is CASLQGLPSDGWGYTF. The CDR3 region has the DNA TGTGCCAGCTTACAGGGCCTGCCGAGCGACGGATGGGGCTACACCTTC.